The present TCR beta chain was sequenced within a study of T cell repertoires and HLA-DP antigens. Germline V gives CDR1 MDHEN, CDR2 SYDVKM. Trimming shortened V by 6 bases and J by 1 base, and 18 bases separated the two germline ends. This CDR3 is 16 amino acids long. With regard to this clone: Its antigen is unidentified.

The data were produced by immunoSEQ multiplex PCR, yet TCRdb's version contains in-frame clones alone and is incomplete. The sample has over 100,000 clones, over 90% seen once. This chain uses TRBV28 with TRBJ1-2; possibly TRBD1 for D (6 bases). This receptor was obtained from a woman aged 18-30 years in good health and CMV-seronegative. The material sequenced was CD4+ T cells from PBMCs. The chain's CDR3 is CASSPPGHTINYGYTF. In DNA, the CDR3 is TGTGCCAGCAGCCCACCGGGACACACTATTAACTATGGCTACACCTTC.